These 28 T cell receptor beta chains were all obtained from the same sample, sequenced in a study of blood T cell repertoires in COVID-19. TCRdb keeps only in-frame clones here, not all; method: immunoSEQ multiplex PCR. The sample lists around 420,000 clones; around 90% were seen once. The sequencing input was PBMCs or T cells enriched from blood (not recorded which). The source of these receptors is a middle-aged woman with acute COVID-19.

V is TRBV6-5 and J is TRBJ1-1; D might be TRBD1 (5 bases). V gave up 2 bases and J gave up 4 bases, with 14 bases separating them. CDR3 size: 15 residues. Germline V CDR1 and CDR2: MNHEY, SVGAGI. CDR3 coding DNA: TGTGCCAGCAGTTACGTGTATTCAGGGCCCACTGAAGCTTTCTTT. It translates to CASSYVYSGPTEAFF.

The table lists this clone with a count of one. V and J are TRBV9 and TRBJ2-1; D remains ambiguous. Germline V CDR1 and CDR2: SGDLS, YYNGEE. V dropped 0 bases and J dropped 3 bases, with 10 bases sitting between them. This CDR3 is built from 15 residues. For the CDR3, the DNA is TGTGCCAGCAGCGTAGCAGGTGATTACTACAATGAGCAGTTCTTC. Protein sequence: CASSVAGDYYNEQFF.

The chain has TRBV2 and TRBJ2-3; possibly TRBD1 for D (7 bases). Germline CDR1 SNHLY, CDR2 FYNNEI. The V gene lost 8 bases and the J gene lost 14 bases, with 20 bases spanning the gap. The CDR3 has 12 residues. The CDR3 protein is CASGQGGSLLYF. CDR3 DNA sequence: TGTGCCAGCGGCCAGGGGGGATCCTTACTGTATTTT.

The V call is TRBV3-1 (or the pseudogene TRBV3-2), the J call TRBJ1-1; D is uncertain. The V and J ends lost 0 bases and 0 bases respectively, with 8 bases between them. Germline V gene data show CDR1 as LGHDT and CDR2 as YNNKEL (reference sequence). The CDR3 is made up of 15 amino acids. CDR3 loop: CASSQDTTLNTEAFF. The CDR3 coding sequence is TGTGCCAGCAGCCAAGATACCACTCTGAACACTGAAGCTTTCTTT.

V and J are TRBV18 and TRBJ1-4; possibly TRBD1 for D (6 bases). This CDR3 region has 16 residues. Germline-derived CDR1 and CDR2 are KGHSH and LQKENI. Trimming pared 4 bases from V and 0 bases from J, leaving 12 bases between. The chain's CDR3 is CASSRRDTTTNEKLFF. In nucleotides, the CDR3 is TGTGCCAGCTCACGCCGGGACACCACAACTAATGAAAAACTGTTTTTT.

V and J are TRBV9 and TRBJ2-3; D is unclear. This CDR3 region has 14 residues. In germline, CDR1 is SGDLS, CDR2 YYNGEE. Trimming removed 4 bases from V and 1 base from J, with 10 bases in between. The CDR3 DNA is TGTGCCAGCAGCTTTGGGCGAGGCACAGATACGCAGTATTTT. Amino acids: CASSFGRGTDTQYF.

This chain connects TRBV30 to TRBJ2-1; TRBD1 matches at 9 bases. Unmatched junction bases numbered 8, after V lost 4 bases and J lost 7 bases. The germline CDR1 and CDR2 sequences are GTSNPN and SVGIG (reference sequence). CDR3 length equals 14 residues. CDR3 loop: CAWTEQGAQNEQFF. The DNA for the CDR3 is TGTGCCTGGACGGAACAGGGGGCTCAGAATGAGCAGTTCTTC. Complete variable domain (other parts from reference TRBV30 and TRBJ2-1): SQTIHQWPATLVQPVGSPLSLECTVEGTSNPNLYWYRQAAGRGLQLLFYSVGIGQISSEVPQNLSASRPQDRQFILSSKKLLLSDSGFYLCAWTEQGAQNEQFFGPGTRLTVL.

The chain uses TRBV19 and TRBJ1-2; 10 bases are shared with TRBD1. CDR1 and CDR2 (germline): LNHDA, SQIVND (reference sequence). Trimming removed 4 bases from V and 2 bases from J; junction bases left unmatched: 7. The CDR3 has 16 residues. CDR3 DNA: TGTGCCAGTAGTACACCGGGGACAGGGGTCAACTATGGCTACACCTTC. Translated: CASSTPGTGVNYGYTF.

The chain joins TRBV10-3 to TRBJ1-1, with unresolved D. Trimming pared 7 bases from V and 3 bases from J, leaving 12 bases between. Germline V gene data show CDR1 as ENHRY and CDR2 as SYGVKD. The CDR3 extends over 13 amino acids. Here the CDR3 DNA reads TGTGCCATCACCCCACTCCGGGACACTGAAGCTTTCTTT. It translates to CAITPLRDTEAFF.

The V and J genes are TRBV9 and TRBJ2-2; 9 bases agree with TRBD1. Germline CDR1 is SGDLS and CDR2 is YYNGEE. The V segment lost 0 bases and the J segment 7 bases; nucleotides outside the gene matches: 4. CDR3 length: 15 residues. The CDR3 DNA reads TGTGCCAGCAGCGTAGCGGGACAGGGTAACGGGGAGCTGTTTTTT. It is translated as CASSVAGQGNGELFF.

The V gene is TRBV25-1, the J gene TRBJ2-3; 7 bases are shared with TRBD2. This CDR3 is built from 14 residues. Germline values: CDR1 MGHDK, CDR2 SYGVNS. V was pared by 7 bases and J by 1 base, with 5 bases of the junction left unmatched. The CDR3 bases are TGTGCCAGCACAGCGGGGAAGGGCACAGATACGCAGTATTTT. Translated: CASTAGKGTDTQYF.

The chain is built from TRBV7-9 and TRBJ2-1; 9 bases line up with TRBD2. The CDR3 totals 16 residues. V dropped 4 bases and J dropped 3; count of bases not matched to a gene: 7. The germline V gene has CDR1 SEHNR and CDR2 FQNEAQ (reference sequence). The CDR3, as DNA: TGTGCCAGCAGCTCCACCAGCGGGGGGTTCTACAATGAGCAGTTCTTC. Its translation is CASSSTSGGFYNEQFF.

The chain joins TRBV19 to TRBJ2-7; D is undetermined. The CDR3 spans 12 residues. Germline V lookup: CDR1 LNHDA, CDR2 SQIVND (reference sequence). V lost 3 bases and J 5 bases, leaving 8 bases between the germline ends. The CDR3 spells CASSISDNEQYF. The CDR3 bases are TGTGCCAGTAGTATTTCAGACAACGAGCAGTACTTC.

This clone was observed once. Here the CDR3 reads CASSVDASGGYTDTQYF. CDR3 DNA: TGTGCCAGCAGCGTAGATGCTAGCGGGGGATACACAGATACGCAGTATTTT. The chain carries TRBV9 and TRBJ2-3; TRBD2 matches 10 bases. The J segment lost 2 bases and the V segment lost 0 bases, leaving 6 bases of the junction unmatched. Per germline, CDR1 SGDLS and CDR2 YYNGEE. CDR3 size: 17 residues.

This clone was observed a few times. This sequence joins TRBV6-5 and TRBJ1-1; TRBD1 matches at 8 bases. From germline, CDR1 is MNHEY and CDR2 SVGAGI. The CDR3 consists of 13 residues. V gave up 4 bases and J gave up 4 bases; unmatched junction bases: 2. DNA of the CDR3: TGTGCCAGCAGTTTTGGACAGGGCACTGAAGCTTTCTTT. Its protein is CASSFGQGTEAFF.

The rearrangement links TRBV14 to TRBJ2-2; 13 bases align to TRBD2. V lost 6 bases to trimming and J lost 5 bases; unmatched junction nucleotides: 0. The CDR3 runs 14 residues. CDR1 and CDR2 from the germline V gene are SGHDN and FVKESK. CDR3 nucleotide sequence: TGTGCCAGCAGACTAGCGGGGGGGACCGGGGAGCTGTTTTTT. Translating it yields CASRLAGGTGELFF.

The genes are TRBV2 and TRBJ2-5; 10 nucleotides match TRBD2. This CDR3 has 15 amino acids. Unmatched junction bases numbered 6, after V lost 2 bases and J lost 6 bases. CDR1 is SNHLY and CDR2 is FYNNEI in the germline V gene. CDR3: CASSERSGGSQTQYF. The CDR3 DNA reads as TGTGCCAGCAGTGAACGTAGCGGGGGGTCCCAGACCCAGTACTTC.

V and J are TRBV7-9 and TRBJ2-7; weak D call: TRBD1 (5 bases). V lost 2 bases, J lost 2 bases, and 19 bases lay in between. Germline CDR1 is SEHNR and CDR2 is FQNEAQ (reference sequence). CDR3 length: 17 amino acids. CDR3 DNA sequence: TGTGCCAGCAGCTTAATACTAATGACAGCTCCTCCCTACGAGCAGTACTTC. Translation gives CASSLILMTAPPYEQYF.

V and J are TRBV4-1 and TRBJ2-7; no firm D call. The CDR3 spans 15 residues. Trimming shortened V by 0 bases and J by 2 bases, and 11 bases separated the two germline ends. Germline V CDR1 and CDR2: MGHRA, YSYEKL. The CDR3 protein is CASSQEQNIAYEQYF. In DNA, the CDR3 is TGCGCCAGCAGCCAAGAGCAGAATATTGCCTACGAGCAGTACTTC.

The chain uses TRBV6-5 and TRBJ2-3, with D perhaps matching TRBD1 (5 bases). Germline loops: CDR1 MNHEY, CDR2 SVGAGI. The V gene lost 2 bases and the J gene lost 3 bases, with 9 bases spanning the gap. The CDR3 extends over 14 amino acids. The CDR3: CASSYRTFTDTQYF. CDR3 nucleotides: TGTGCCAGCAGTTACCGGACATTTACAGATACGCAGTATTTT.

The genes are TRBV24-1 and TRBJ1-2, with 7 bases identical to TRBD1. CDR1 is KGHDR and CDR2 is SFDVKD in the germline V gene. After removal of 9 bases from V and 4 bases from J, the junction contained 1 base not matched to a gene. The CDR3 covers 11 residues. In DNA form, the CDR3 reads TGTGCCACCGGGACAGCCTATGGCTACACCTTC. Encoded protein: CATGTAYGYTF.

The gene calls are TRBV27 and TRBJ1-1; tentatively, D is TRBD1 (5 bases). CDR3 length equals 16 residues. CDR1 MNHEY and CDR2 SMNVEV come from the germline V gene (reference sequence). V dropped 1 base and J dropped 1 base, with 13 bases sitting between them. The CDR3 loop is CASSLFTWGGNTEAFF. CDR3 nucleotides: TGTGCCAGCAGTTTATTTACGTGGGGGGGGAACACTGAAGCTTTCTTT.

This chain uses TRBV27 with TRBJ1-5, with D possibly TRBD1 on 6 matching bases. Germline loops: CDR1 MNHEY, CDR2 SMNVEV (reference sequence). The germline V and J ends were trimmed by 6 bases and 2 bases, with 14 bases remaining between them. The CDR3 is 15 residues long. CDR3 coding DNA: TGTGCCAGCAGACCTACAGGGTTGGGCAATCAGCCCCAGCATTTT. It specifies CASRPTGLGNQPQHF.

The chain combines TRBV19 with TRBJ1-2; 11 bases align to TRBD1. Germline-derived CDR1 and CDR2 are LNHDA and SQIVND (reference sequence). This CDR3 spans 15 amino acids. V lost 6 bases and J lost 4; bases outside the gene matches: 7. CDR3 in DNA: TGTGCCAGTAGATCCGGACAGGGGGCGGCCTATGGCTACACCTTC. This sequence encodes CASRSGQGAAYGYTF.

The chain recombines TRBV6-6 with TRBJ1-5, with unresolved D. CDR3 length: 17 residues. Germline V gene data show CDR1 as MNHNY and CDR2 as SVGAGI (reference sequence). The V end was cut by 5 bases, the J end by 0 bases, with 17 bases between. The CDR3 region is CASSLSPGQNSNQPQHF. CDR3 bases: TGTGCCAGCAGTCTGTCCCCTGGGCAGAATAGCAATCAGCCCCAGCATTTT.

V is TRBV7-9 and J is TRBJ1-5, with D uncertain. The V end was cut by 3 bases, the J end by 4 bases, with 7 bases between. Germline CDR1 is SEHNR and CDR2 is FQNEAQ (reference sequence). The CDR3 contains 13 residues. This CDR3 is CASSLNYNQPQHF. The DNA for the CDR3 is TGTGCCAGCAGCTTGAACTATAATCAGCCCCAGCATTTT.

The genes are TRBV7-9 and TRBJ1-3; no clear D. In germline, CDR1 is SEHNR, CDR2 FQNEAQ (reference sequence). The V gene lost 3 bases and the J gene lost 2 bases, with 8 bases spanning the gap. The CDR3 totals 14 residues. For the CDR3, the DNA is TGTGCCAGCAGCTTCCTAAACCCTGGAAACACCATATATTTT. Protein sequence: CASSFLNPGNTIYF.

In this sample, this clone turned up once. CDR3: CATSDFRGQPQHF. DNA of the CDR3: TGTGCCACCAGTGATTTCCGGGGGCAGCCCCAGCATTTT. V gene TRBV24-1 combines with J gene TRBJ1-5, with a possible D match to TRBD1 (5 bases). V lost 1 base and J 7 bases, leaving 7 bases between the germline ends. There are 13 residues in the CDR3. The germline V gene encodes CDR1 KGHDR and CDR2 SFDVKD.